This entry lists 10 T cell receptor beta chains sequenced from one sample in a study of Ad26.COV2.S vaccination and SARS-CoV-2 variants. The data were produced by immunoSEQ multiplex PCR, yet TCRdb's version contains in-frame clones alone and is incomplete. The sample includes 300,000 to 350,000 clones, about 88% seen only once; the top ten take approximately 5.9%. Treatment reported: 19 received Ad26.COV2.S at low or high dose, single or two shots; a few received placebo; per-sample allocation not given. The samples date from day 63 after the first vaccine or placebo injection. Sequenced here: peripheral blood, sampled in a trial of Ad26.COV2.S vaccine versus placebo. Source of these receptors: a person aged 18 to 65 who received the Ad26.COV2.S COVID-19 vaccine or a placebo.

The rearrangement uses TRBV12-5 and TRBJ2-7; 8 bases map to TRBD2. V was clipped by 9 bases and J by 4 bases; unmatched bases: 14. Germline loops: CDR1 LGHNT, CDR2 FRNRAP. The CDR3 is 15 amino acids. Here the CDR3 reads CASSPGTRASYEQYF. The DNA for the CDR3 is TGTGCTAGCTCGCCGGGGACTAGAGCTTCTTACGAGCAGTACTTC. The whole variable domain, filled in from reference TRBV12-5 and TRBJ2-7, reads DARVTQTPRHKVTEMGQEVTMRCQPILGHNTVFWYRQTMMQGLELLAYFRNRAPLDDSGMPKDRFSAEMPDATLATLKIQPSEPRDSAVYFCASSPGTRASYEQYFGPGTRLTVT.

J is TRBJ2-1 and V is TRBV4-3; D may correspond to TRBD1 or TRBD2 (5 bases each). The CDR3 contains 16 residues. The V gene lost 2 bases and the J gene lost 8 bases, with 19 bases spanning the gap. Looked up from germline, CDR1 is LGHNA and CDR2 is YSLEER. The CDR3 spells CASSQPDGTTLDEQFF. The CDR3 DNA reads TGCGCCAGCAGCCAACCCGACGGGACGACCTTGGATGAGCAGTTCTTC.

This clone was counted at least ten times. This CDR3 is also generated by other DNA sequences in the sample. The chain is built from TRBV7-9 and TRBJ2-2; 7 positions match TRBD1. Germline V gene lookup returns CDR1 SEHNR and CDR2 FQNEAQ (reference sequence). This CDR3 is built from 14 residues. Losses at the gene ends were 6 bases for V and 1 base for J; bases not matched to a gene: 2. The CDR3 nucleotides are TGTGCCAGCAGTAGACAGGGGAACACCGGGGAGCTGTTTTTT. Its protein is CASSRQGNTGELFF.

The sample holds one count of this clone. This rearrangement joins TRBV27 to TRBJ1-4, with TRBD1 as a possible D gene (5 bases). CDR1 MNHEY and CDR2 SMNVEV come from the germline V gene (reference sequence). This CDR3 has 18 residues. Deletions cut 4 bases from V and 1 base from J, with 19 bases between. CDR3 nucleotides: TGTGCCAGCAGTTGGCTTAATGGGGCCCTGGTAACTAATGAAAAACTGTTTTTT. Its translation: CASSWLNGALVTNEKLFF.

Only a few counts were recorded for this clone. This rearrangement joins TRBV7-2 to TRBJ1-3, with unresolved D. CDR1 SGHTA and CDR2 FQGNSA come from the germline V gene. V lost 2 bases and J lost 6, with 5 bases in between. CDR3 length equals 12 residues. CDR3 sequence reads: CASSLSPNTIYF. The CDR3 DNA reads as TGTGCCAGCAGCTTAAGTCCAAACACCATATATTTT.

The chain has TRBV3-1 (or the pseudogene TRBV3-2) and TRBJ2-4; D remains ambiguous. The ends were cut back, 1 base at V and 1 base at J, with 8 bases in the middle. This CDR3 region has 15 residues. CDR1 is LGHDT and CDR2 is YNNKEL in the germline V gene (reference sequence). The CDR3 here is CASSQGGSAKNIQYF. The DNA for the CDR3 is TGTGCCAGCAGCCAAGGGGGATCGGCCAAAAACATTCAGTACTTC.

This chain connects TRBV7-9 to TRBJ1-1, with D unclear. CDR3 length: 13 residues. CDR1 and CDR2 from the germline V gene are SEHNR and FQNEAQ (reference sequence). V lost 3 bases to trimming and J lost 1 base, with 6 bases between them. CDR3 loop: CASSFEENTEAFF. The CDR3, as DNA: TGTGCCAGCAGCTTCGAGGAGAACACTGAAGCTTTCTTT.

The J gene is TRBJ1-2, the V gene TRBV6-5; 8 bases line up with TRBD1. V lost 6 bases and J lost 3; bases outside the gene matches: 6. Germline assignment: CDR1 MNHEY and CDR2 SVGAGI. This CDR3 has 14 residues. The CDR3 reads CASRPGQAYYGYTF. In DNA form, the CDR3 reads TGTGCCAGCAGACCGGGACAGGCATACTATGGCTACACCTTC.

The rearrangement uses TRBV14 and TRBJ1-2; D is uncertain. V dropped 2 bases and J dropped 4 bases, with 14 bases sitting between them. From germline, CDR1 is SGHDN and CDR2 FVKESK. The CDR3 runs to 15 residues. CDR3 loop: CASSQTYPGSYGYTF. The CDR3 nucleotides are TGTGCCAGCAGCCAAACGTACCCAGGTTCCTATGGCTACACCTTC. Drawing the rest from reference TRBV14 and TRBJ1-2, the complete variable domain is EAGVTQFPSHSVIEKGQTVTLRCDPISGHDNLYWYRRVMGKEIKFLLHFVKESKQDESGMPNNRFLAERTGGTYSTLKVQPAELEDSGVYFCASSQTYPGSYGYTFGSGTRLTVV.

V usage is TRBV4-1 and J usage is TRBJ2-1, with D tentatively TRBD1 or TRBD2 (6 bases each). Looked up from germline, CDR1 is MGHRA and CDR2 is YSYEKL. CDR3 length: 15 residues. Trimming pared 1 base from V and 7 bases from J, leaving 14 bases between. The DNA for the CDR3 is TGCGCCAGCAGCCAAGGATGGCAGGGGAGGAATGAGCAGTTCTTC. It specifies CASSQGWQGRNEQFF.